This T cell receptor beta chain was identified in a study of T cells in Graves' hyperthyroidism and ophthalmopathy. Amplification yielded TCR beta CDR3 regions, with RNA transcripts as the source. The HTBI primer set served for first-round RT-PCR of the TCR CDR3. TCRdb used MiXCR to reprocess the multiplex PCR reads, holding one entry per CDR3 protein. The sample contains 500,000 to 750,000 distinct CDR3 sequences, 14% of which appear only once. CDR1 and CDR2 from the germline V gene are MNHEY and SMNVEV (reference sequence). The CDR3 consists of 15 residues. V lost 3 bases, J lost 7 bases, and 5 bases stayed unmatched.

The sequenced sample consisted of blood. The TCR sequence derives from a young woman with Graves' ophthalmopathy. The J gene is TRBJ2-1, the V gene TRBV27; 11 bases match TRBD2. The CDR3 sequence: CASSFVLAGGNEQFF. The CDR3 DNA follows: TGTGCCAGCAGTTTTGTGCTAGCGGGGGGTAATGAGCAGTTCTTC.